Listed below are T cell receptor beta chains from one sample, sequenced in a study of blood T cell repertoires in COVID-19. Assay: immunoSEQ multiplex PCR; the TCRdb copy retains only in-frame clones and omits some. The repertoire consists of roughly 120,000 clones, with about 80% occurring once and the leading ten covering approximately 3.9%. Sample: peripheral blood. These receptors were obtained from a woman of 80 years or more with acute or convalescent COVID-19. CDR3s include the opening cysteine and the closing phenylalanine or tryptophan. The order of the fields is clone size, V gene, J gene, D gene, CDR3 DNA, CDR3 protein. D genes are given only for firm matches. The size entry is marked missing in some rows and otherwise reads once, few, many or a size class.

clone_size: NA
v_call: TRBV5-1
j_call: TRBJ1-1
d_call: NA
cdr3_nt: TGCGCCAGCAGGCCCTTCGGACAGCGGGGGACTGAAGCTTTCTTT
cdr3_aa: CASRPFGQRGTEAFF

clone_size: once
v_call: TRBV7-9
j_call: TRBJ1-6
d_call: NA
cdr3_nt: TGTGCCAGCAGAATGGGGAGTTCCTATAATTCACCCCTCCACTTT
cdr3_aa: CASRMGSSYNSPLHF

clone_size: NA
v_call: TRBV3-1/TRBV3-2
j_call: TRBJ1-2
d_call: TRBD1
cdr3_nt: TGTGCCAGCACCCTAAATTCAGGGGGAAGCTATGGCTACACCTTC
cdr3_aa: CASTLNSGGSYGYTF

clone_size: NA
v_call: TRBV30
j_call: TRBJ1-5
d_call: NA
cdr3_nt: TGTGCCTGGAGTACCTCGGCCTCTTCGGGGGCCCAGCATTTT
cdr3_aa: CAWSTSASSGAQHF

clone_size: NA
v_call: TRBV3-1/TRBV3-2
j_call: TRBJ1-1
d_call: NA
cdr3_nt: TGTGCCAGCAGCCAAGATTTTGGCAGGCAGAACACTGAAGCTTTCTTT
cdr3_aa: CASSQDFGRQNTEAFF

clone_size: NA
v_call: TRBV5-1
j_call: TRBJ1-1
d_call: NA
cdr3_nt: TGCGCCAGCAGCTTGAAGGACACCTACACTGAAGCTTTCTTT
cdr3_aa: CASSLKDTYTEAFF

clone_size: NA
v_call: TRBV4-1
j_call: TRBJ2-1
d_call: TRBD1
cdr3_nt: TGCGCCAGCAGCGGTCCGGGACAGGGACACTACAATGAGCAGTTCTTC
cdr3_aa: CASSGPGQGHYNEQFF

clone_size: NA
v_call: TRBV11-3
j_call: TRBJ2-1
d_call: NA
cdr3_nt: TGTGCCAGCAGCACCCGACAGAGCTCCTACAATGAGCAGTTCTTC
cdr3_aa: CASSTRQSSYNEQFF

clone_size: NA
v_call: TRBV2
j_call: TRBJ2-5
d_call: NA
cdr3_nt: TGTGCCAGCAGTGGACTTATAGGCCAAGAGACCCAGTACTTC
cdr3_aa: CASSGLIGQETQYF

clone_size: NA
v_call: TRBV5-6
j_call: TRBJ2-7
d_call: NA
cdr3_nt: TGTGCCAGCAGCTTTCACGGCTACGAGCAGTACTTC
cdr3_aa: CASSFHGYEQYF

clone_size: NA
v_call: TRBV12-5
j_call: TRBJ2-3
d_call: TRBD1
cdr3_nt: TGTGCTAGTGGGCTGACAGGGCGCACAGATACGCAGTATTTT
cdr3_aa: CASGLTGRTDTQYF